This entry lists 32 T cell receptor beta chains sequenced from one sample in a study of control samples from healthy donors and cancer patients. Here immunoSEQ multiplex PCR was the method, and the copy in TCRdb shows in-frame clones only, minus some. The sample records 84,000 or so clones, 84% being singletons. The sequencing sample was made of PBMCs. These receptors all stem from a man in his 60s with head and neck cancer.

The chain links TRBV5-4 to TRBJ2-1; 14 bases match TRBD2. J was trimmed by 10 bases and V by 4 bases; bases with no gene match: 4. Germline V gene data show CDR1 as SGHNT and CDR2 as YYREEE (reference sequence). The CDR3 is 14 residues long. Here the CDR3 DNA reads TGTGCCAGCAGCCCGGGACTAGCGGGAGCCGAGCAGTTCTTC. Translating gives CASSPGLAGAEQFF.

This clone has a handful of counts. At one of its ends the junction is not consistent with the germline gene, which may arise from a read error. The DNA for the CDR3 is TGTGCCAGCAGCCAATTCATCGGGACAGGGTATTTCTTC. It specifies CASSQFIGTGYFF. The chain carries TRBV14 and TRBJ2-7; 9 bases map to TRBD1. Germline V CDR1 and CDR2: SGHDN, FVKESK. The CDR3 is 13 amino acids. The full variable domain, completed using reference TRBV14 and TRBJ2-7, is EAGVTQFPSHSVIEKGQTVTLRCDPISGHDNLYWYRRVMGKEIKFLLHFVKESKQDESGMPNNRFLAERTGGTYSTLKVQPAELEDSGVYFCASSQFIGTGYFFGPGTRLTVT.

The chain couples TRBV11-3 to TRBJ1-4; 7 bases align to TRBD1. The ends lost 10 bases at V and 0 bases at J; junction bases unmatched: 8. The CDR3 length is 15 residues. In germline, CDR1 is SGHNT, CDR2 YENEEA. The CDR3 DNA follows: TGTGCCACTGAGGGACAGCCTGCAACTAATGAAAAACTGTTTTTT. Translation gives CATEGQPATNEKLFF.

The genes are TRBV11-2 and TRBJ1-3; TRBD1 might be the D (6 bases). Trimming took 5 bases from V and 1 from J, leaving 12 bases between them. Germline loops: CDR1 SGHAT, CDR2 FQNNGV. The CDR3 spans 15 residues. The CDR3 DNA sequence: TGTGCCAGCAGCGGGCAAGGGACATCTGGAAACACCATATATTTT. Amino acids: CASSGQGTSGNTIYF. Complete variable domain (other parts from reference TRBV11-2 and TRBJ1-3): EAGVAQSPRYKIIEKRQSVAFWCNPISGHATLYWYQQILGQGPKLLIQFQNNGVVDDSQLPKDRFSAERLKGVDSTLKIQPAKLEDSAVYLCASSGQGTSGNTIYFGEGSWLTVV.

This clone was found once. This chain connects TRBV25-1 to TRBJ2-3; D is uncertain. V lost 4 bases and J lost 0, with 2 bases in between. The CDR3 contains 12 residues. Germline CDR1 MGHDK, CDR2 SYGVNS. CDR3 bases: TGTGCCAGCAGTGGCAGCACAGATACGCAGTATTTT. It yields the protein CASSGSTDTQYF.

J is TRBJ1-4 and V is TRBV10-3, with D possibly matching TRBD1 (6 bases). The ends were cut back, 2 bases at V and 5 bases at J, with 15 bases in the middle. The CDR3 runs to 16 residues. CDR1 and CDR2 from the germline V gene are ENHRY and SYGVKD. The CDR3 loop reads CAISEANAGGNEKLFF. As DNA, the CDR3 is TGTGCCATCAGTGAGGCTAATGCGGGGGGCAATGAAAAACTGTTTTTT.

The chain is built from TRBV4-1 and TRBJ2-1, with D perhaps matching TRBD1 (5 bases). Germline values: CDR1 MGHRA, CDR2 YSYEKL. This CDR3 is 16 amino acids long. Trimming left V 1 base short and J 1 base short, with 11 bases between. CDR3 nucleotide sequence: TGCGCCAGCAGCCAAGTGGACATCATATCCTACAATGAGCAGTTCTTC. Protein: CASSQVDIISYNEQFF.

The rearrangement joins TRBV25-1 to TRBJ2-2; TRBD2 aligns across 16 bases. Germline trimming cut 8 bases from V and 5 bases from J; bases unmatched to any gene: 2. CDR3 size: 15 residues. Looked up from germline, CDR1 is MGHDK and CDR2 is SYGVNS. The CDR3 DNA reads TGTGCCAGCTCGGGACTAGCGGGAGGGACCGGGGAGCTGTTTTTT. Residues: CASSGLAGGTGELFF.

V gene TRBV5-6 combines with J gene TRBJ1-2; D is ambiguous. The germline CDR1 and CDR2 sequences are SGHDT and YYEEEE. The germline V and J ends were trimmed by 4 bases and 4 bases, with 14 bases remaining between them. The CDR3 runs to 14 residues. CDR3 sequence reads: CASSPRGQTYGYTF. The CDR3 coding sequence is TGTGCCAGCAGCCCTCGTGGGCAGACCTATGGCTACACCTTC.

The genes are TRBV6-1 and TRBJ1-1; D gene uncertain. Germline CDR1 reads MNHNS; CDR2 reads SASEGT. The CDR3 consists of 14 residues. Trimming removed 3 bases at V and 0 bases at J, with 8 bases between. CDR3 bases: TGTGCCAGCAGTGAGGGCTGGATGAACACTGAAGCTTTCTTT. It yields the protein CASSEGWMNTEAFF.

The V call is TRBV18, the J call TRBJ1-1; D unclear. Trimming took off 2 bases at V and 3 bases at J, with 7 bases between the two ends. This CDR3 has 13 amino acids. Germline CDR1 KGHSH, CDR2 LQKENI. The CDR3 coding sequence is TGTGCCAGCTCACCAGAGGGTTACACTGAAGCTTTCTTT. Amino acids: CASSPEGYTEAFF.

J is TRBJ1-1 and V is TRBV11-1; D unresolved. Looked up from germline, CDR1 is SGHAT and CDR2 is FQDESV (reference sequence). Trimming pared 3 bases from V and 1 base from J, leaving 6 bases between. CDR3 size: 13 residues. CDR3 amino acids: CASSFHGNTEAFF. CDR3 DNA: TGTGCCAGCAGCTTCCACGGGAACACTGAAGCTTTCTTT. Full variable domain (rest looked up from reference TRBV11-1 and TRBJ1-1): EAEVAQSPRYKITEKSQAVAFWCDPISGHATLYWYRQILGQGPELLVQFQDESVVDDSQLPKDRFSAERLKGVDSTLKIQPAELGDSAMYLCASSFHGNTEAFFGQGTRLTVV.

CDR3 loop: CASTGTGELFF. The CDR3 nucleotides read TGTGCCAGCACAGGTACCGGGGAGCTGTTTTTT. The chain couples TRBV12-3 or TRBV12-4 to TRBJ2-2, with no clear D. V shed 7 bases and J shed 5 bases, with 5 bases lying between them. The CDR3 runs 11 residues.

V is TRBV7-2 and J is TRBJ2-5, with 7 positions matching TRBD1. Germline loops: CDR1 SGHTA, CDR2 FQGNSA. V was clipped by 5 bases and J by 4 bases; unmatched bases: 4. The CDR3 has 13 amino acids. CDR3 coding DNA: TGTGCCAGCAGCCCCTACAGGGGAGAGACCCAGTACTTC. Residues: CASSPYRGETQYF.

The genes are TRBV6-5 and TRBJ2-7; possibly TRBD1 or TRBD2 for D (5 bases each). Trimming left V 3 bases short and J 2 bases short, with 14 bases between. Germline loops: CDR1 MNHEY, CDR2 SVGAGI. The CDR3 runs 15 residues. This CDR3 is CASSYSGAVTYEQYF. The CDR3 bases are TGTGCCAGCAGTTATTCCGGGGCAGTCACCTACGAGCAGTACTTC.

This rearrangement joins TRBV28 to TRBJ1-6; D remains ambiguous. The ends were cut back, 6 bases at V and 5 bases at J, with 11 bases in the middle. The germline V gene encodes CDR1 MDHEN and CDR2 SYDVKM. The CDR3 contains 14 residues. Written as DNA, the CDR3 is TGTGCCAGCAGAGAGAGAGAGAATAATTCACCCCTCCACTTT. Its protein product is CASRERENNSPLHF.

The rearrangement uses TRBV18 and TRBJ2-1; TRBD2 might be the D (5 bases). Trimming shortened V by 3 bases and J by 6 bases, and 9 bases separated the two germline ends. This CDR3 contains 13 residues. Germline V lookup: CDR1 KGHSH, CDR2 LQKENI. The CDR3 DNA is TGTGCCAGCTCACCCGCGGGTGGCAATGAGCAGTTCTTC. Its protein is CASSPAGGNEQFF.

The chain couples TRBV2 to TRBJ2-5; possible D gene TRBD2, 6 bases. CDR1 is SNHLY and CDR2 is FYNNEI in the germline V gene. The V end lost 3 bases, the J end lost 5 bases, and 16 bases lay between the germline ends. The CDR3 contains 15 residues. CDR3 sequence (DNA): TGTGCCAGCAGTGATGGGACCCGGGGGACGGAGACCCAGTACTTC. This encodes CASSDGTRGTETQYF.

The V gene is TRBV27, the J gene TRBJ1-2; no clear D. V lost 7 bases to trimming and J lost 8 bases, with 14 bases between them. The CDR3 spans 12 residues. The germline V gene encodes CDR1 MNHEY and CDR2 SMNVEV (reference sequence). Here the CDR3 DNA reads TGTGCCAGCAAAACTCGGAGCGGGGGCTACACCTTC. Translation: CASKTRSGGYTF.

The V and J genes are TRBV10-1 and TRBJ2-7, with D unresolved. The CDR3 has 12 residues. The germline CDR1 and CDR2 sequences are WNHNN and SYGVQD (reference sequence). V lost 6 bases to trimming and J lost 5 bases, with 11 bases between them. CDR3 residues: CASRGVINEQYF. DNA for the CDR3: TGCGCCAGCAGAGGCGTCATAAACGAGCAGTACTTC.

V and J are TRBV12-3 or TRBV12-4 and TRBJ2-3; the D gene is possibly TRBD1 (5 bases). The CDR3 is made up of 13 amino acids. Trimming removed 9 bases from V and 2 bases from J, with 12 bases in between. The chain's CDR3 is CASSQVYTDTQYF. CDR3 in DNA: TGTGCCAGTTCACAGGTTTACACAGATACGCAGTATTTT.

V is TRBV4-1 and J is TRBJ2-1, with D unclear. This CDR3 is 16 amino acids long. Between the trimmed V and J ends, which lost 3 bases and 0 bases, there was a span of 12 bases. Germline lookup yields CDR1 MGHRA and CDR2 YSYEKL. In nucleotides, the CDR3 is TGCGCCAGCAGCCAGCCCGGTCAAAGCTCCTACAATGAGCAGTTCTTC. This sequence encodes CASSQPGQSSYNEQFF.

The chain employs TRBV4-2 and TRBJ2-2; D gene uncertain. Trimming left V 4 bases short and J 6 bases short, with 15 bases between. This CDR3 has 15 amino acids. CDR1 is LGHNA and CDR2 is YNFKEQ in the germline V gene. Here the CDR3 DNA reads TGTGCCAGCAGCCCGGAAAATCGGGTAGCCGGGGAGCTGTTTTTT. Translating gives CASSPENRVAGELFF.

This CDR3 is CASSPRMLAGAIYTQYF. The CDR3 DNA follows: TGTGCCAGCAGTCCACGGATGCTAGCGGGGGCCATATATACGCAGTATTTT. The V call is TRBV6-6, the J call TRBJ2-3; 10 bases are shared with TRBD2. Germline V lookup: CDR1 MNHNY, CDR2 SVGAGI (reference sequence). The CDR3 contains 17 residues. J lost 7 bases, V lost 5 bases, and 15 bases had no gene match.

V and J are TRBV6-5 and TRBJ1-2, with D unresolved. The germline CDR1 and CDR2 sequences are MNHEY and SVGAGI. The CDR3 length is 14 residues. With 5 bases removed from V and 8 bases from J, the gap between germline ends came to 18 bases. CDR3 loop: CASSLKGPLGGYTF. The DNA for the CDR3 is TGTGCCAGCAGTCTAAAGGGCCCTCTGGGGGGCTACACCTTC.

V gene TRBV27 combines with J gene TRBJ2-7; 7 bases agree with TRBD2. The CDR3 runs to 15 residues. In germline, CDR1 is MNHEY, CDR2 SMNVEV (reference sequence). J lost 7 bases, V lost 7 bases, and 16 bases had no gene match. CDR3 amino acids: CASTQRGGRGREQYF. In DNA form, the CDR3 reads TGTGCCAGCACTCAAAGGGGCGGGAGAGGCAGGGAGCAGTACTTC.

DNA for the CDR3: TGTGCCAGTAGTACAGACAGTTACTACAATGAGCAGTTCTTC. This encodes CASSTDSYYNEQFF. The gene calls are TRBV19 and TRBJ2-1, with a possible D match to TRBD1 (5 bases). Germline CDR1 LNHDA, CDR2 SQIVND (reference sequence). The CDR3 spans 14 residues. V shed 4 bases and J shed 3 bases, with 10 bases lying between them.

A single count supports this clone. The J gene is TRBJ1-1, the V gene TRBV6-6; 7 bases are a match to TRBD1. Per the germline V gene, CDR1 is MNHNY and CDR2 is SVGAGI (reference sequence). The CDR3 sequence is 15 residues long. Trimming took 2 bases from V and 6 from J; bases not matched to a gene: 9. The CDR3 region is CASSYLGGGGAEAFF. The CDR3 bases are TGTGCCAGCAGTTACCTAGGGGGCGGGGGAGCTGAAGCTTTCTTT.

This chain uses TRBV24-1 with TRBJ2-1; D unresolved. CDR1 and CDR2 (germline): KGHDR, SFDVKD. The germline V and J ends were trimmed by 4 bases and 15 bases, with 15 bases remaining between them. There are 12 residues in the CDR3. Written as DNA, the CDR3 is TGTGCCACCAGTGACCAATACTATTACCCGTTCTTC. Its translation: CATSDQYYYPFF.

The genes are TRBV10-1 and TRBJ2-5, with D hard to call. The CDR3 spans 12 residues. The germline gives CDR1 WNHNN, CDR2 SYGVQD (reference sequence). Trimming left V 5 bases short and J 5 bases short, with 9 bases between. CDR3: CASSKDRETQYF. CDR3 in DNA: TGCGCCAGCAGTAAGGACCGGGAGACCCAGTACTTC.

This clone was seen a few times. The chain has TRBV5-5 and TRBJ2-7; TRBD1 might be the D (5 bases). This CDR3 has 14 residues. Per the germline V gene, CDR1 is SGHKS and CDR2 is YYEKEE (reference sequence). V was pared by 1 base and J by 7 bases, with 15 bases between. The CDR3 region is CASSLLGRAEEQYF. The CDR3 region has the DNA TGTGCCAGCAGCTTGCTCGGCAGGGCAGAGGAGCAGTACTTC. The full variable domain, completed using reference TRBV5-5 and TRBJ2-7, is DAGVTQSPTHLIKTRGQQVTLRCSPISGHKSVSWYQQVLGQGPQFIFQYYEKEERGRGNFPDRFSARQFPNYSSELNVNALLLGDSALYLCASSLLGRAEEQYFGPGTRLTVT.

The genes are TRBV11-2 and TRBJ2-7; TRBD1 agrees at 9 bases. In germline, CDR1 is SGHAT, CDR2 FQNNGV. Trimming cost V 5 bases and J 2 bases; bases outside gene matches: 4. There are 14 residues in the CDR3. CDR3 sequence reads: CASSIGQGTYEQYF. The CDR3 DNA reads TGTGCCAGCAGCATCGGACAGGGGACCTACGAGCAGTACTTC.